This TCR beta chain was identified during a study of a mutant IDH1 vaccine in newly diagnosed glioma. The overall study: Patients began vaccination 4-6 weeks after radiotherapy alone, or with temozolomide cycles.

The time point denotes: week 5, during vaccination. Mutant IDH1 20-mer peptide, at 300 ug, made up each vaccine dose, with topical imiquimod. Libraries were prepared by immunoSEQ multiplex PCR; TCRdb keeps only in-frame clonotypes and omits some of them. The table has tens of thousands of clones, around 81% seen once. Study outcomes and limitations: Changes in the top peripheral T cell clonotypes seemingly had no bearing on pseudoprogression.

As concerns this clone: The antigen is not known.

Germline V gene lookup returns CDR1 LNHNV and CDR2 YYDKDF (reference sequence). The CDR3 contains 15 residues. The ends were cut back, 0 bases at V and 6 bases at J, with 12 bases in the middle. The rearrangement joins TRBV15 to TRBJ2-1; either TRBD1 or TRBD2 may fit D (5 bases each). The clonotype was recovered from a man aged 50 to 59 with glioma. The sample consisted of PBMCs, taken from a glioma patient whose treatment included an IDH1 peptide vaccine. CDR3 region: CATSRDRRDGNEQFF. The CDR3 DNA sequence: TGTGCCACCAGCAGAGATAGACGGGACGGCAATGAGCAGTTCTTC.